Listed below are T cell receptor beta chains from one sample, sequenced in a study of blood T cell repertoires in COVID-19. Using immunoSEQ multiplex PCR, the repertoire was profiled, and TCRdb retains in-frame clones only, with some absent. This table holds a few hundred thousand clones, around 88% found once. The sample was peripheral blood. These receptors were collected from a woman between 50 and 59 years old with acute or convalescent COVID-19. CDR3s include the opening cysteine and the closing phenylalanine or tryptophan. The order of the fields is clone size, V gene, D gene, J gene, CDR3 protein, CDR3 DNA. D genes are given only for firm matches. Clone size is shown for a subset of rows, as once, few, many or a class of expanded clone.

NA	TRBV2	TRBD1	TRBJ1-5	CASSAPTGGGGNQPQHF	TGTGCCAGCAGCGCCCCCACAGGGGGCGGCGGCAATCAGCCCCAGCATTTT
NA	TRBV7-6	NA	TRBJ2-3	CASSLDIALNTDTQYF	TGTGCCAGCAGCTTAGACATAGCCCTTAACACAGATACGCAGTATTTT
NA	TRBV18	TRBD1	TRBJ2-7	CASSYDRVPEQYF	TGTGCCAGCTCATACGACAGGGTGCCCGAGCAGTACTTC
NA	TRBV5-5	NA	TRBJ1-1	CASSLGLLGGTEAFF	TGTGCCAGCAGCTTGGGTCTCCTGGGGGGCACTGAAGCTTTCTTT
NA	TRBV27	TRBD2	TRBJ2-2	CASWEGWGTGELFF	TGTGCCAGCTGGGAGGGATGGGGAACCGGGGAGCTGTTTTTT
NA	TRBV6-5	TRBD2	TRBJ2-3	CASSLAAGATDTQYF	TGTGCCAGCAGCCTCGCTGCGGGAGCGACAGATACGCAGTATTTT
NA	TRBV7-8	TRBD1	TRBJ1-5	CASSEGTGGSNQPQHF	TGTGCCAGCAGCGAAGGGACAGGTGGTAGCAATCAGCCCCAGCATTTT
NA	TRBV3-1/TRBV3-2	TRBD2	TRBJ2-5	CASSQGLAGGPQYETQYF	TGTGCCAGCAGCCAGGGACTAGCGGGAGGGCCTCAGTATGAGACCCAGTACTTC
NA	TRBV6-5	TRBD1	TRBJ1-1	CASRSLTGMNTEAFF	TGTGCCAGCAGATCCCTGACAGGGATGAACACTGAAGCTTTCTTT
NA	TRBV5-8	NA	TRBJ2-1	CASSLRGSYNEQFF	TGTGCCAGCAGCTTGAGAGGCTCCTACAATGAGCAGTTCTTC
NA	TRBV6-4	NA	TRBJ1-1	CASSTDRNTEAFF	TGTGCCAGCAGCACTGACAGGAACACTGAAGCTTTCTTT
NA	TRBV12-3/TRBV12-4	NA	TRBJ1-2	CASSFASGYTF	TGTGCCAGCAGTTTCGCGTCTGGCTACACCTTC
few	TRBV24-1	NA	TRBJ2-2	CATSDAVVNTGELFF	TGTGCCACCAGTGATGCGGTAGTAAACACCGGGGAGCTGTTTTTT
NA	TRBV6-5	NA	TRBJ1-2	CASSGDYGYTF	TGTGCCAGCAGCGGGGACTATGGCTACACCTTC
NA	TRBV19	NA	TRBJ1-5	CASRGGRDNQPQHF	TGTGCCAGTAGGGGAGGGAGGGACAATCAGCCCCAGCATTTT
NA	TRBV5-6	NA	TRBJ1-1	CASSLLPGATVNTEAFF	TGTGCCAGCAGCTTGCTACCAGGGGCCACCGTGAACACTGAAGCTTTCTTT
NA	TRBV5-1	NA	TRBJ2-1	CASRFGGPYNEQFF	TGCGCCAGCAGATTCGGCGGGCCCTACAATGAGCAGTTCTTC
NA	TRBV6-5	TRBD1	TRBJ2-2	CASSYLRTGGPDGLFF	TGTGCCAGCAGTTACCTACGGACAGGGGGTCCCGACGGGCTGTTTTTT
NA	TRBV5-1	TRBD1	TRBJ2-7	CASSWDRQGSSEQYF	TGCGCCAGCAGCTGGGATAGACAGGGGAGTAGCGAGCAGTACTTC
NA	TRBV5-4	NA	TRBJ2-5	CASSPEGRETQYF	TGTGCCAGCAGCCCGGAGGGCCGGGAGACCCAGTACTTC
NA	TRBV2	NA	TRBJ2-5	CASLVDSIQETQYF	TGTGCCAGCCTCGTCGACAGCATCCAAGAGACCCAGTACTTC
once	TRBV10-3	NA	TRBJ1-2	CAIRPGISYGYTF	TGTGCCATCAGACCAGGGATCTCCTATGGCTACACCTTC
NA	TRBV5-5	NA	TRBJ2-4	CASSPGVGYIQYF	TGTGCCAGCAGCCCGGGGGTGGGGTACATTCAGTACTTC
NA	TRBV5-4	TRBD1	TRBJ1-2	CASSSEQGQGKGGYTF	TGTGCCAGCAGCTCGGAGCAGGGACAGGGTAAGGGTGGCTACACCTTC
NA	TRBV9	NA	TRBJ1-5	CASSSSNTRSSPQHF	TGTGCCAGCAGCTCCTCAAACACAAGAAGTTCGCCCCAGCATTTT
NA	TRBV27	TRBD1	TRBJ1-2	CASSPVVTRDRGRELGGYTF	TGTGCCAGCAGTCCTGTCGTAACCCGGGACAGGGGAAGGGAATTGGGCGGCTACACCTTC
NA	TRBV4-3	NA	TRBJ1-2	CASSQGNYGYTF	TGCGCCAGCAGCCAGGGCAACTATGGCTACACCTTC
NA	TRBV6-5	NA	TRBJ1-5	CASRPQGLPQPQHF	TGTGCCAGCAGACCCCAGGGTCTTCCTCAGCCCCAGCATTTT
NA	TRBV20-1	NA	TRBJ2-7	CSAGTADEQYF	TGCAGTGCTGGTACAGCGGACGAGCAGTACTTC
NA	TRBV6-2/TRBV6-3	NA	TRBJ2-4	CASSYGGIAKNIQYF	TGTGCCAGCAGTTACGGGGGGATAGCCAAAAACATTCAGTACTTC
NA	TRBV2	NA	TRBJ1-1	CASRQGNTEAFF	TGTGCCAGCAGACAGGGGAACACTGAAGCTTTCTTT
NA	TRBV5-1	TRBD2	TRBJ2-3	CASSLGLADTDTQYF	TGCGCCAGCAGCTTAGGGCTAGCGGACACAGATACGCAGTATTTT
NA	TRBV27	NA	TRBJ2-1	CASSSNLWRGNEQFF	TGTGCCAGCAGTTCCAATCTTTGGAGAGGCAATGAGCAGTTCTTC
NA	TRBV5-1	NA	TRBJ2-3	CASSTGPSAITDTQYF	TGCGCCAGCAGCACTGGGCCTAGCGCTATCACAGATACGCAGTATTTT
NA	TRBV2	TRBD1	TRBJ1-1	CARKGAVNTEAFF	TGTGCCAGGAAGGGGGCGGTGAACACTGAAGCTTTCTTT
NA	TRBV7-2	TRBD2	TRBJ2-3	CASSLAGAGPTDTQYF	TGTGCCAGCAGCTTAGCGGGAGCGGGGCCCACAGATACGCAGTATTTT
NA	TRBV5-1	NA	TRBJ1-1	CASSQADEIGWVEAFF	TGCGCCAGCAGCCAGGCCGATGAAATAGGCTGGGTTGAAGCTTTCTTT
NA	TRBV19	NA	TRBJ1-6	CASSSEGTYNSPLHF	TGTGCCAGTAGTTCCGAGGGAACCTATAATTCACCCCTCCACTTT
NA	TRBV25-1	TRBD2	TRBJ2-1	CASSLQLPGGVHEQFF	TGTGCCAGCAGTCTGCAGCTGCCGGGAGGGGTACATGAGCAGTTCTTC
NA	TRBV9	TRBD2	TRBJ2-4	CASSVGGGLAKNIQYF	TGTGCCAGCAGCGTAGGCGGGGGACTAGCCAAAAACATTCAGTACTTC
NA	TRBV2	TRBD1	TRBJ1-3	CASSQGDRTSGNTIYF	TGTGCCAGCAGTCAAGGGGACAGGACCTCTGGAAACACCATATATTTT
NA	TRBV7-8	NA	TRBJ1-3	CASSLEARSSGNTIYF	TGTGCCAGCAGCTTAGAGGCCCGGAGCTCTGGAAACACCATATATTTT
NA	TRBV18	TRBD2	TRBJ2-7	CASSATSGGAYEQYF	TGTGCCAGCTCCGCTACTAGCGGGGGAGCCTACGAGCAGTACTTC
once	TRBV7-2	TRBD2	TRBJ2-1	CASSLGAGGSNEQFF	TGTGCCAGCAGCTTAGGAGCGGGGGGGTCCAATGAGCAGTTCTTC
NA	TRBV7-9	NA	TRBJ1-5	CASSLGDVREAQHF	TGTGCCAGCAGCTTAGGGGATGTTCGGGAAGCCCAGCATTTT
NA	TRBV3-1/TRBV3-2	NA	TRBJ1-2	CASSQGGLSYGYTF	TGTGCCAGCAGCCAAGGCGGCCTTTCCTATGGCTACACCTTC
few	TRBV18	NA	TRBJ1-2	CASSPGPREAGYTF	TGTGCCAGCTCACCGGGACCCAGGGAGGCTGGCTACACCTTC
NA	TRBV19	NA	TRBJ2-1	CASSTQRALVNEQFF	TGTGCCAGTAGTACCCAGCGGGCCCTAGTGAATGAGCAGTTCTTC
NA	TRBV7-3	TRBD2	TRBJ2-2	CASSTGAGGTGELFF	TGTGCCAGCAGCACAGGGGCGGGAGGGACCGGGGAGCTGTTTTTT
NA	TRBV7-9	NA	TRBJ2-5	CASSRSSSKPQETQYF	TGTGCCAGCAGCCGGAGCTCGTCGAAGCCCCAAGAGACCCAGTACTTC
NA	TRBV5-8	NA	TRBJ1-1	CASMQPRNTEAFF	TGTGCCAGCATGCAACCCAGGAACACTGAAGCTTTCTTT
NA	TRBV1	NA	TRBJ2-2	CTSGLERECTGELFF	TGCACCAGCGGACTCGAGAGGGAATGCACCGGGGAGCTGTTTTTT
NA	TRBV7-8	NA	TRBJ1-5	CASSLETGPQPQHF	TGTGCCAGCAGCTTAGAAACAGGACCCCAGCCCCAGCATTTT
few	TRBV7-2	TRBD1	TRBJ2-2	CASSPRDRGTGELFF	TGTGCCAGCAGCCCCCGGGACAGGGGGACCGGGGAGCTGTTTTTT
NA	TRBV5-6	NA	TRBJ1-2	CASSLEPYANYGYTF	TGTGCCAGCAGCTTGGAACCCTATGCTAACTATGGCTACACCTTC
NA	TRBV19	NA	TRBJ2-1	CASSAGFDAEQFF	TGTGCCAGTAGTGCGGGATTTGACGCTGAGCAGTTCTTC
NA	TRBV3-1/TRBV3-2	NA	TRBJ2-1	CASSQDGLLAGDSYNEQFF	TGTGCCAGCAGCCAAGATGGACTTCTGGCCGGAGACTCCTACAATGAGCAGTTCTTC
NA	TRBV7-9	NA	TRBJ1-5	CASSLEGGPQHF	TGTGCCAGCAGCTTAGAAGGGGGGCCCCAGCATTTT
NA	TRBV10-3	NA	TRBJ2-1	CAISDEGRGYNEQFF	TGTGCCATCAGTGATGAAGGGCGCGGGTACAATGAGCAGTTCTTC
NA	TRBV7-2	TRBD2	TRBJ2-3	CASSSSGGTDTQYF	TGTGCCAGCAGCTCTAGCGGGGGCACAGATACGCAGTATTTT